This TCR beta chain was sequenced in a study of cytomegalovirus exposure and HLA in healthy donors. The wider study: HLA-typed donors were the source of about 90 million unique TCRs held in an early data release. General study points: A classifier reportedly called cytomegalovirus status with high sensitivity and specificity. Certain sequence variants were highly shared and formed a cluster, and this cluster was likely a sequencing artifact. Among the most significant clusters, several appeared linked to common viral pathogens in a later analysis.

PCR involved 60 Vbeta and 13 Jbeta primers. TCRdb keeps only in-frame clones here, not all; method: immunoSEQ multiplex PCR. The sample table sets out tens of thousands of clones. The ends lost 4 bases at V and 4 bases at J; junction bases unmatched: 10. This CDR3 comprises 16 residues. Germline values: CDR1 MDHEN, CDR2 SYDVKM. On this clone itself: Its antigen is as yet unknown.

Sequenced sample: PBMCs. The chain has TRBV28 and TRBJ2-5; 9 nucleotides match TRBD1. The TCR originated in a female donor in good health and CMV-seronegative. This CDR3 reads CASSSFLGTGSETQYF. In DNA, the CDR3 is TGTGCCAGCAGTTCCTTCCTCGGGACAGGGTCAGAGACCCAGTACTTC.